The sequence of this T cell receptor beta chain was determined in a study of blood T cell repertoires in COVID-19. Study context: Some COVID-19 samples were acute and others convalescent; all came from the United States, Italy and Spain. Nucleic acid was either cDNA or gDNA, and it came from T cells, B-cell-depleted T cells, or PBMCs.

This clone was seen once. Unmatched junction bases numbered 5, after V lost 3 bases and J lost 0 bases. Germline values: CDR1 LGHNA, CDR2 YNFKEQ. This CDR3 comprises 16 residues. The repertoire was sequenced with immunoSEQ multiplex PCR; TCRdb's copy has only in-frame clones and lacks some. In the table there are 29,000 or so clones, roughly 87% of which are singletons. Specimen: peripheral blood. The chain combines TRBV4-2 with TRBJ2-7; TRBD2 matches 10 bases. This receptor was taken from a human donor in a cohort sampled during active COVID-19. DNA for the CDR3: TGTGCCAGCAGCCAGATAGCGGGGGGTCCCTCCTACGAGCAGTACTTC. Translated, it gives CASSQIAGGPSYEQYF.